This T cell receptor (beta chain) was identified in a study of beta chain features in type 1 diabetes (dated by TCRdb to the late 2010s). Turning to the overall study: No differences in mean age, gender distribution, total cell number or subset yield were found between patients and healthy donors. A total of roughly 98,000,000 sorted cells were examined across all samples, and RNA yield correlated strongly with the number of cells per subset. In the study, TCRB repertoires of sorted circulating CD4+ T cell subsets from recently diagnosed type 1 diabetes patients were compared with those of matched healthy donors. Regulatory and stem cell-like memory subsets were obtained from only 8 patients and about 8 healthy donors, while naive and central memory subsets were obtained from all 30 or so donors. What the work shows at the level of the full study, not this receptor alone: Naive, central memory and regulatory TCRB repertoires appeared to be more similar among patients than among healthy donors. HLA sub-analyses involved small numbers of individuals, so any influence of HLA type on TCRB rearrangement remained unresolved. A moderate but significant shortening of TCRB CDR3 length was observed in type 1 diabetes patients in all four CD4+ subsets. Sequencing cDNA rather than genomic DNA could over-represent highly expressing activated cells, although activation and CD3 levels did not differ between groups. Fewer insertions and more nucleotide deletions at VDJ recombination sites were observed in patients with type 1 diabetes, implying thymic rearrangement abnormalities. PCR might favor shorter templates, but patient and control samples were amplified and corrected together, so any skew would affect both groups equally.

All of the isolated RNA was reverse transcribed with the High Capacity cDNA Reverse Transcription Kit, so expressed TCRB transcripts were sequenced. Naive, central memory and regulatory T cell samples underwent deep immunoSEQ sequencing, averaging around 3.9 million total reads per sample. Sorted cells were lysed in RLT buffer and RNA was extracted with DNase-treated RNeasy Micro or Mini kits, depending on cell number. To prevent cross-contamination, each cell subset was processed individually, whereas patient and healthy donor samples were processed jointly. The immunoSEQ multiplex PCR was used to amplify TCRB sequences from cDNA, generating 87-bp fragments that spanned the CDR3 region. The amplicons were sequenced using the Illumina HiSeq platform. Processing in the source paper ran as follows. Synthetic template baselines were used to correct PCR bias computationally, reads within Hamming distance 2 were collapsed together, and singletons that could not be merged were discarded. By aligning reads against IMGT, V, D and J genes, CDR3 length, and insertions or deletions at six rearrangement sites were assigned. Within each subset, clonotype counts were normalized to the number of sorted cells before true diversity and Gini coefficients were calculated with the tcR R package. The overlap coefficient, calculated on TCRB nucleotide sequences, was used to quantify repertoire sharing. As a proxy for the pre-selection repertoire, out-of-frame TCRB sequences from naive cells were analyzed. The clones in this table, taken by TCRdb from immuneACCESS, are in-frame only. Not every clone is retained; where verified, under half of the shortfall comes from an unresolved V gene, and the cause of the rest is unknown. From that table come the V and J calls and clone size; the DNA was used to work out D and trimming. This sample is represented by under 250,000 clones; less than 15% of them were singletons. The top ten hold more than 0.02% of the sample.

Each donor gave one peripheral blood draw, roughly 120 mL on average, collected into heparinised tubes. A BD FACSAria II and a panel including CD45RO, CCR7, CD25, CD127, CD95 and CD27 were used to sort naive, central memory, regulatory and stem cell-like memory CD4+ T cells. All sorted populations exceeded 98% purity. Right away, PBMCs were isolated by Lymphoprep density gradient centrifugation and were stained directly, with no culture step. So that batch effects would be minimized, each experiment stained and sorted samples in pairs, pairing one healthy donor with one patient. CDR1 and CDR2 are drawn from the germline V gene: SNHLY, FYNNEI. Its CDR3 holds 15 amino acids, cysteine through phenylalanine. Only the CDR3 region is kept as DNA, spanning 45 bases read in frame from base 1. Trimming accounts for 10 bases at V and 4 bases at J, while the number of junction bases matched to no gene is 11.

Comments on this clone: Its cognate antigen has yet to be identified. No quality values exist for individual bases; no much larger clone is one base distant.

The TCR originated in a woman aged 40 to 50 in good health. Sequences were obtained from naive CD4+ T cells from blood. Reading the label with the study, this specimen's cell subset or site is: true naive CD4+ T cells. Recombination joined TRBV2 with TRBJ2-2; 8 bases in the middle match TRBD2. The DNA sequence is TGTGCCACCCGGAGGAGCGGGGGTACCACCGGGGAGCTGTTTTTT. Its coded protein is CATRRSGGTTGELFF. The CDR3, completed at both ends by the reference TRBV2 and TRBJ2-2 genes, gives the full variable domain EPEVTQTPSHQVTQMGQEVILRCVPISNHLYFYWYRQILGQKVEFLVSFYNNEISEKSEIFDDQFSVERPDGSNFTLKIRSTKLEDSAMYFCATRRSGGTTGELFFGEGSRLTVL.